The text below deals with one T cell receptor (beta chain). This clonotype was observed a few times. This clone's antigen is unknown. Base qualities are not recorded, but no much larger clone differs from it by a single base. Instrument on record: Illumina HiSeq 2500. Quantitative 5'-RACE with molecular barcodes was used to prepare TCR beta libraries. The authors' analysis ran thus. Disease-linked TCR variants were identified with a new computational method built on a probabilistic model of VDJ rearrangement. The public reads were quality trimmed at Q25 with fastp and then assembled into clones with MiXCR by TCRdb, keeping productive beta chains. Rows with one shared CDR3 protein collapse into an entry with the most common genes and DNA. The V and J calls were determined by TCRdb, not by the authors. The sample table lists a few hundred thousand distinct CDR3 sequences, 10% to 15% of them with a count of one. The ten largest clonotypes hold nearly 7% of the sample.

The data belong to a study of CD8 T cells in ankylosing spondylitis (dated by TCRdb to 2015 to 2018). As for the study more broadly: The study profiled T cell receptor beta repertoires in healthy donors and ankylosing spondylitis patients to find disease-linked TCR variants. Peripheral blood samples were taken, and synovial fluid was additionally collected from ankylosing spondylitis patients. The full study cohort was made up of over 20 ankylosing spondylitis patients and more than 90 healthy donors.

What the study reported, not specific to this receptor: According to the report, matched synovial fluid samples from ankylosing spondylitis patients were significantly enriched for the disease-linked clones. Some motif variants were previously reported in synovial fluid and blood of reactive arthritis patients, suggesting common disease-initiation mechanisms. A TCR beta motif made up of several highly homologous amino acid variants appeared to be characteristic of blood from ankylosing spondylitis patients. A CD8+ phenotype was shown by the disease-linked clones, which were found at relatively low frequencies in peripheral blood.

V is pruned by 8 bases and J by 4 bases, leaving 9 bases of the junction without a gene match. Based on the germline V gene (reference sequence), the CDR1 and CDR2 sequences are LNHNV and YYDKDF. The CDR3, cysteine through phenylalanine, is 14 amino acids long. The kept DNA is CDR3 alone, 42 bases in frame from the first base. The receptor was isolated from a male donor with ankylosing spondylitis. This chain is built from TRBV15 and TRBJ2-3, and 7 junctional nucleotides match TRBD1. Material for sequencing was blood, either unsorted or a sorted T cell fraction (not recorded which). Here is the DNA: TGTGCCACCGGTCGAGACAGGGCTTCAGATACGCAGTATTTT. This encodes CATGRDRASDTQYF.